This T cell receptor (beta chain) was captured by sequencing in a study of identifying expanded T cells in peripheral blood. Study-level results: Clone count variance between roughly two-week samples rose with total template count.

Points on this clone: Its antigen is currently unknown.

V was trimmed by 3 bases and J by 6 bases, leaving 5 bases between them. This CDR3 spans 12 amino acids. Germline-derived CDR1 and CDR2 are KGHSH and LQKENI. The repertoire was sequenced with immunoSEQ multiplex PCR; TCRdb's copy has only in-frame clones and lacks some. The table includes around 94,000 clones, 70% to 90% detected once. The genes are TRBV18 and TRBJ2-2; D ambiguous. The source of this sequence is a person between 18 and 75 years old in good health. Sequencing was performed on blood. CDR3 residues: CASSPHPGELFF. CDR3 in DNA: TGTGCCAGCTCACCTCATCCCGGGGAGCTGTTTTTT.